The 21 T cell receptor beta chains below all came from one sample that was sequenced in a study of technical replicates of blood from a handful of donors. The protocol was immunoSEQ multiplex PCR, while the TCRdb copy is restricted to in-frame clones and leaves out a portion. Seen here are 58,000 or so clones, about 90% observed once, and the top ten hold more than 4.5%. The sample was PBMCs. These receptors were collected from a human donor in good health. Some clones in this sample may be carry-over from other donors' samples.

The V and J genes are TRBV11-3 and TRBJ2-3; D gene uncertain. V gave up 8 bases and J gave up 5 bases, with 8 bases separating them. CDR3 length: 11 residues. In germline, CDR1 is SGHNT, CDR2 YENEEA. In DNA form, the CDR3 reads TGTGCCAGCTCAAGAGGAGATACGCAGTATTTT. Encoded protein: CASSRGDTQYF.

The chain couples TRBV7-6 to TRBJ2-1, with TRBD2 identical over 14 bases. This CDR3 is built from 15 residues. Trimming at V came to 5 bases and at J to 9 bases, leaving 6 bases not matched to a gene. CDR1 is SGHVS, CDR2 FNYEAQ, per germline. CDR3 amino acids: CASSPGLAGGVEQFF. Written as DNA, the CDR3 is TGTGCCAGCAGCCCCGGACTAGCGGGGGGCGTTGAGCAGTTCTTC.

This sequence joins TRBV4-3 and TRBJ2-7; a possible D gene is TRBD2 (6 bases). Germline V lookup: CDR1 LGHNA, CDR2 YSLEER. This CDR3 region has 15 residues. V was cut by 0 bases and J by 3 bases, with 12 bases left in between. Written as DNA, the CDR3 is TGCGCCAGCAGCCAAGATCCGGGGGATCTCTACGAGCAGTACTTC. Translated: CASSQDPGDLYEQYF.

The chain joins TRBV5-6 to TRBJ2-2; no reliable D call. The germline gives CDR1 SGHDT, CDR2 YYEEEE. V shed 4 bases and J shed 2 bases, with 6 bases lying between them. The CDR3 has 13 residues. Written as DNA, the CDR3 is TGTGCCAGCAGCCGACAAAACACCGGGGAGCTGTTTTTT. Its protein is CASSRQNTGELFF.

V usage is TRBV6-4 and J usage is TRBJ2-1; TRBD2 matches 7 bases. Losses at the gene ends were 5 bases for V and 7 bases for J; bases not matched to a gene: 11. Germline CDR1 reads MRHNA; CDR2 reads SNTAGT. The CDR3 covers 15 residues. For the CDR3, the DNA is TGTGCCAGCAGTCCCCAAGCGGGGCCTTTGAATGAGCAGTTCTTC. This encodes CASSPQAGPLNEQFF.

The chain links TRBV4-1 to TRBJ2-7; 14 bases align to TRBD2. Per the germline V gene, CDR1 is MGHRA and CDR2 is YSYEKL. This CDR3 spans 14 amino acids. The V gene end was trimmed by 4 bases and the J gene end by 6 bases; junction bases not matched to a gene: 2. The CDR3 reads CASSRLAGGPEQYF. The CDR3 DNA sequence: TGCGCCAGCAGCCGACTAGCGGGGGGGCCCGAGCAGTACTTC.

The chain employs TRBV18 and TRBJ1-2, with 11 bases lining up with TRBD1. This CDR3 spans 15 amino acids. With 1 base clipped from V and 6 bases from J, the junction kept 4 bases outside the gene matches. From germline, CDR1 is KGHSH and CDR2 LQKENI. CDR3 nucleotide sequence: TGTGCCAGCTCACCACAGAGGGACAGGGGGGATGGCTACACCTTC. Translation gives CASSPQRDRGDGYTF. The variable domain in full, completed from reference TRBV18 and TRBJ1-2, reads NAGVMQNPRHLVRRRGQEARLRCSPMKGHSHVYWYRQLPEEGLKFMVYLQKENIIDESGMPKERFSAEFPKEGPSILRIQQVVRGDSAAYFCASSPQRDRGDGYTFGSGTRLTVV.

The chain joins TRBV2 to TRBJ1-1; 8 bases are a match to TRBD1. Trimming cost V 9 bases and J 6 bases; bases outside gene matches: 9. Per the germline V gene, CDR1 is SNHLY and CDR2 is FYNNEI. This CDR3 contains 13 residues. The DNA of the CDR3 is TGTGCCAGTACCTGGACAGGGAAGTCTGAAGCTTTCTTT. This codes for CASTWTGKSEAFF.

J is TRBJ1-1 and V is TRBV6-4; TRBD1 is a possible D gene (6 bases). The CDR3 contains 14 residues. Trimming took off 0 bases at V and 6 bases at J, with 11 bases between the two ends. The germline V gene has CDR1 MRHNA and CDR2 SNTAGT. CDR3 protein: CASSDSEGGSEAFF. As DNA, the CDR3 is TGTGCCAGCAGTGACTCTGAAGGGGGTTCTGAAGCTTTCTTT.

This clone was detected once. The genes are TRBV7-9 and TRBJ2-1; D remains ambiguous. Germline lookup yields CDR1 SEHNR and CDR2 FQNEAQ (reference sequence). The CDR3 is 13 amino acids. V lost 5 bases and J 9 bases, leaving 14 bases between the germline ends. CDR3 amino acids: CASSLDGRGEQFF. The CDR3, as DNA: TGTGCCAGCAGCCTAGACGGAAGAGGTGAGCAGTTCTTC. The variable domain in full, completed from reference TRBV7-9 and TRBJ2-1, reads DTGVSQNPRHKITKRGQNVTFRCDPISEHNRLYWYRQTLGQGPEFLTYFQNEAQLEKSRLLSDRFSAERPKGSFSTLEIQRTEQGDSAMYLCASSLDGRGEQFFGPGTRLTVL.

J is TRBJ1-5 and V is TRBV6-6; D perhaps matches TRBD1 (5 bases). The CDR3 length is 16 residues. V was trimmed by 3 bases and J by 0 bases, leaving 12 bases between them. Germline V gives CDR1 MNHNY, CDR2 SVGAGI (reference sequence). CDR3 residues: CASSYPTAYSNQPQHF. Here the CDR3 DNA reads TGTGCCAGCAGTTATCCGACAGCCTATAGCAATCAGCCCCAGCATTTT.

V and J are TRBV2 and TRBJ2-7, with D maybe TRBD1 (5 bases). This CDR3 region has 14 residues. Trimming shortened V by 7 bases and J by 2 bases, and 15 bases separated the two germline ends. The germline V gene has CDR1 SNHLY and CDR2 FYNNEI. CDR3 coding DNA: TGTGCCAGCATCCGCGACAGCCGGACCTACGAGCAGTACTTC. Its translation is CASIRDSRTYEQYF.

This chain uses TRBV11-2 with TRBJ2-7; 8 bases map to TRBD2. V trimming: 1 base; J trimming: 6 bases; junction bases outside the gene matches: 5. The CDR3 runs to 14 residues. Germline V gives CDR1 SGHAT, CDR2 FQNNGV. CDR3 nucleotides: TGTGCCAGCAGCTTAGGGAGACTAGCGTTCGAGCAGTACTTC. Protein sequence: CASSLGRLAFEQYF.

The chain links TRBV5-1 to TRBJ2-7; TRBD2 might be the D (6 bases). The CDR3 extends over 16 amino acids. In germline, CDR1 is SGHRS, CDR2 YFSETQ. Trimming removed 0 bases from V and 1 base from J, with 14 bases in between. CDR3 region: CASSLARDSGSYEQYF. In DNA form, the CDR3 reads TGCGCCAGCAGCTTGGCCCGGGACTCGGGATCCTACGAGCAGTACTTC.

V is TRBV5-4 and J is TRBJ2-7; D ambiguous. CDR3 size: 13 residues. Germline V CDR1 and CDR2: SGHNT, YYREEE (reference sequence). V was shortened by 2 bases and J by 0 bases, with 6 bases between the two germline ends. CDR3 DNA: TGTGCCAGCAGCTTACGGAGCTCCTACGAGCAGTACTTC. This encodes CASSLRSSYEQYF.

CDR3 amino acids: CASSLGRTGGADTQYF. CDR3 sequence (DNA): TGTGCCAGCTCACTGGGGCGGACAGGGGGCGCAGATACGCAGTATTTT. This chain links TRBV18 with TRBJ2-3; 11 positions match TRBD1. CDR1 is KGHSH, CDR2 LQKENI, per germline. V dropped 4 bases and J dropped 4; count of bases not matched to a gene: 7. The CDR3 consists of 16 residues.

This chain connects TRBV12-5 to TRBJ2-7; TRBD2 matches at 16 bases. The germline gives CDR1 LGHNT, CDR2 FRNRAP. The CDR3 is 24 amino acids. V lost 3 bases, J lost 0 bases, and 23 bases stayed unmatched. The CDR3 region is CASGFEDPGLAGGLSYLSSYEQYF. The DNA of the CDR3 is TGTGCTAGTGGTTTTGAAGATCCGGGACTAGCGGGAGGGCTCTCTTACCTTAGCTCCTACGAGCAGTACTTC.

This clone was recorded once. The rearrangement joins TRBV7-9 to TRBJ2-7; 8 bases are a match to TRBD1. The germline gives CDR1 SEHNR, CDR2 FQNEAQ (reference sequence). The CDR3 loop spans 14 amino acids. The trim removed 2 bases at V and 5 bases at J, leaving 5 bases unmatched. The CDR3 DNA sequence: TGTGCCAGCAGCTTACGGGCAGGGGGCAACGAGCAGTACTTC. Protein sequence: CASSLRAGGNEQYF.

CDR3 sequence (DNA): TGTGCCAGCAGCCCCCGGTGGGGAGAGGGCTACACCTTC. Translating gives CASSPRWGEGYTF. This chain links TRBV6-5 with TRBJ1-2, with D unresolved. Per the germline V gene, CDR1 is MNHEY and CDR2 is SVGAGI. The CDR3 is made up of 13 amino acids. Trimming removed 6 bases at V and 8 bases at J, with 16 bases between.

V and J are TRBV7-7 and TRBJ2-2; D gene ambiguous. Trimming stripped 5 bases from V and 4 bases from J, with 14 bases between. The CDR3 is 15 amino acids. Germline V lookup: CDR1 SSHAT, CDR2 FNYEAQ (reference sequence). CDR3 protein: CASSPQLRGTGELFF. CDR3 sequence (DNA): TGTGCCAGCAGCCCACAACTCCGAGGCACCGGGGAGCTGTTTTTT.

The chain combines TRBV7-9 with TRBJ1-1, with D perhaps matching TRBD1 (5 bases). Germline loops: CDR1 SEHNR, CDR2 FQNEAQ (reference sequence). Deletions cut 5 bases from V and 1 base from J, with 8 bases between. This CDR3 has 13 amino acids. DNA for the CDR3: TGTGCCAGCAGCCCGCAGGGGAACACTGAAGCTTTCTTT. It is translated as CASSPQGNTEAFF.